The rows below give T cell receptor beta chains drawn from one sample of a study of blood T cell repertoires in COVID-19. Only in-frame clones appear in the TCRdb table, and some are missing; sequencing was by immunoSEQ multiplex PCR. Of hundreds of thousands of clones in the sample, about 90% were seen once. Source material: PBMCs or T cells enriched from blood (not recorded which). Every receptor here comes from a woman under 30 with acute COVID-19. Both conserved end residues are part of each CDR3. The D gene is left open where the match is weak. The size field is filled for only some rows; it gives once, few, many or a size class.

j_call d_call clone_size v_call cdr3_nt cdr3_aa
TRBJ1-4 TRBD1 few TRBV7-9 TGTGCCAGCAGCCTCCGGGACAGGGGGGAAAAACTGTTTTTT CASSLRDRGEKLFF
TRBJ1-1 TRBD1 . TRBV5-4 TGTGCCAGCAGCTACGATCCAGGGGGCATGAACACTGAAGCTTTCTTT CASSYDPGGMNTEAFF
TRBJ2-5 TRBD2 . TRBV6-2/TRBV6-3 TGTGCCAGCAGTTGGGGAGGGGAAGAGACCCAGTACTTC CASSWGGEETQYF
TRBJ1-5 TRBD1 . TRBV6-2/TRBV6-3 TGTGCCAGCAGTTACCGACAGGGAGCTTGGGATTATAGCAATCAGCCCCAGCATTTT CASSYRQGAWDYSNQPQHF
TRBJ1-5 . . TRBV29-1 TGCAGCGCATTCGTACAGGGTGGGGGCAATCAGCCCCAGCATTTT CSAFVQGGGNQPQHF
TRBJ1-3 . . TRBV11-2 TGTGCCAGCAGCTTGAGCTCTGGAAACACCATATATTTT CASSLSSGNTIYF
TRBJ1-1 . . TRBV19 TGTGCCAGTCGCTACCTAATCAACACTGAAGCTTTCTTT CASRYLINTEAFF
TRBJ1-1 . few TRBV28 TGTGCCAGCAGTCCCCAGCCAAGGAGGACTGAAGCTTTCTTT CASSPQPRRTEAFF
TRBJ1-5 . . TRBV18 TGTGCCAGCTCACAGTTTGGGCGGGACCTCAATCAGCCCCAGCATTTT CASSQFGRDLNQPQHF
TRBJ1-6 . . TRBV28 TGTGCCAGCAGCAGGGACATTAATTCACCCCTCCACTTT CASSRDINSPLHF
TRBJ2-7 . . TRBV29-1 TGCAGCGTTGAAGGAGTCCTGGCCTACGAGCAGTACTTC CSVEGVLAYEQYF
TRBJ2-1 TRBD2 . TRBV28 TGTGCCAGCAGTTTCCGGGTGGCTAGCGGGAGGGAGGAGCAGTTCTTC CASSFRVASGREEQFF
TRBJ2-3 TRBD1 few TRBV6-6 TGTGCCAGCAGTTACGGGACAGGGGACACAGATACGCAGTATTTT CASSYGTGDTDTQYF
TRBJ1-6 . . TRBV28 TGTGCCAGCACTAAATTTGGACAGTATAATTCACCCCTCCACTTT CASTKFGQYNSPLHF
TRBJ2-3 TRBD2 . TRBV5-5 TGTGCCAGCAGAACCGCTAGCGGGGCGTGGACAGATACGCAGTATTTT CASRTASGAWTDTQYF
TRBJ1-1 . . TRBV6-5 TGTGCCAGCAGGGCACACGGGGAGGGGAACACTGAAGCTTTCTTT CASRAHGEGNTEAFF
TRBJ2-7 TRBD1 . TRBV5-6 TGTGCCAGCAGCTTGAAGAGGACAGGGGCCTACGAGCAGTACTTC CASSLKRTGAYEQYF
TRBJ2-3 TRBD1 . TRBV18 TGTGCCAGCTCACGTAACAGGGGAAGCACAGATACGCAGTATTTT CASSRNRGSTDTQYF
TRBJ1-1 TRBD1 . TRBV2 TGTGCCAGCAGTTATATGACAGGGAGGACTGAAGCTTTCTTT CASSYMTGRTEAFF
TRBJ1-5 TRBD1 . TRBV2 TGTGCCAGCAGTTACCGACAGGGTGGTCAGCCCCAGCATTTT CASSYRQGGQPQHF
TRBJ1-2 . . TRBV19 TGTGCCAGTAAGAACAGGGCCGCTAACTATGGCTACACCTTC CASKNRAANYGYTF
TRBJ2-3 TRBD1 . TRBV5-1 TGCGCCAGCAGCCGGGACAGGACTAGCACAGATACGCAGTATTTT CASSRDRTSTDTQYF
TRBJ1-3 . . TRBV2 TGTGCCAGCACCCAGGGTGAAGGAAACACCATATATTTT CASTQGEGNTIYF
TRBJ2-7 TRBD2 . TRBV18 TGTGCCAGCTCACCAAGCCAGCCGGGAGGGCCGGGAGAGCAGTACTTC CASSPSQPGGPGEQYF
TRBJ1-4 TRBD1 . TRBV2 TGTGCCAGCAGCATGGGACAGGGCGGAACTAATGAAAAACTGTTTTTT CASSMGQGGTNEKLFF